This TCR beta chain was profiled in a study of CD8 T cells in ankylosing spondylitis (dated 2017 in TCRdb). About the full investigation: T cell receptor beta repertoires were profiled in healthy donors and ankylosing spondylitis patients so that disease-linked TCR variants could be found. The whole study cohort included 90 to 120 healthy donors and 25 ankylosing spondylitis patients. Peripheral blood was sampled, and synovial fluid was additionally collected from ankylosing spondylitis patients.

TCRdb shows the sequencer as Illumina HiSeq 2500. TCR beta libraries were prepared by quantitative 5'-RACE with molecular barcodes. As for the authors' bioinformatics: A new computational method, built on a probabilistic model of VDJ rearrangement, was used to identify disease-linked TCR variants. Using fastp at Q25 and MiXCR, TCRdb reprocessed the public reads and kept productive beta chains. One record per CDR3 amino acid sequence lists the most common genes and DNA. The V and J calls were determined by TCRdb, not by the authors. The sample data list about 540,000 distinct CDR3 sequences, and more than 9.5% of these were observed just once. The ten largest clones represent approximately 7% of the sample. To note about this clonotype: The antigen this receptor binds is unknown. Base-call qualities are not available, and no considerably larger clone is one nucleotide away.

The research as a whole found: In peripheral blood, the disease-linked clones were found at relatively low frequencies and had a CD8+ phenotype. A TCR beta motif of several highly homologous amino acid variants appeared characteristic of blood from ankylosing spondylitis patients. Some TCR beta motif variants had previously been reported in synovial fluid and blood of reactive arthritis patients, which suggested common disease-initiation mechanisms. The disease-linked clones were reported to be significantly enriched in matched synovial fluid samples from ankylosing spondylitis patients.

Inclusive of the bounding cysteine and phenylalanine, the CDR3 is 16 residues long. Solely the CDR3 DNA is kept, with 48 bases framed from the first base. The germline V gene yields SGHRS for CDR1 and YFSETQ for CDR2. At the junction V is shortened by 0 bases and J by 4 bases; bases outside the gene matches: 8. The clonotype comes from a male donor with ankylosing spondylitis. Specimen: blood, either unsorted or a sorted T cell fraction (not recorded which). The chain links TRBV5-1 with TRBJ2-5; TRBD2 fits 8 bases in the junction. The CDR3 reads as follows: CASSLGPAGDVETQYF. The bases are TGCGCCAGCAGCTTGGGGCCAGCGGGAGACGTAGAGACCCAGTACTTC.